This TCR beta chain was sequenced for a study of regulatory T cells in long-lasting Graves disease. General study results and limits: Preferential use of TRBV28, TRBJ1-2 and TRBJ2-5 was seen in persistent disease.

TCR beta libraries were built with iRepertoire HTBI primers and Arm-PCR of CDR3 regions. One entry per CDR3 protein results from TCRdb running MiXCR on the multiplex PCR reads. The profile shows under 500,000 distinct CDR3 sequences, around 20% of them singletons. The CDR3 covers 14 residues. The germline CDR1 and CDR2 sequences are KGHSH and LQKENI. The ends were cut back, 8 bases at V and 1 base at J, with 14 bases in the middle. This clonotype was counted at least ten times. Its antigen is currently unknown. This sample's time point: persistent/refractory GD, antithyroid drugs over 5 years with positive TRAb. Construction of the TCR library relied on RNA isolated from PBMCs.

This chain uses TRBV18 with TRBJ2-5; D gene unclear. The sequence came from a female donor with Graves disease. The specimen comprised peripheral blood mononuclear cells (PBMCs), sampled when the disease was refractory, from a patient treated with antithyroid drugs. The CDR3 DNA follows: TGTGCCAGCCATCGGACGGGTAGCCAAGAGACCCAGTACTTC. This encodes CASHRTGSQETQYF.